This T cell receptor (beta chain) was captured by sequencing in a study of blood T cell repertoires in COVID-19. Whole-study context: The cDNA or gDNA used as material had been derived from T cells, B-cell-depleted T cells, or PBMCs.

Using immunoSEQ multiplex PCR, the repertoire was profiled, and TCRdb retains in-frame clones only, with some absent. The profile shows about 160,000 clones, around 82% of them singletons. The clonotype comes from a woman aged 35 to 49 with COVID-19, enrolled during active disease. The sequenced sample consisted of peripheral blood.

In DNA form, the CDR3 reads TGTGCCAGCAGCGTAGGTCCAGGGGGACGGACCGGGGAGCTGTTTTTT. Translated: CASSVGPGGRTGELFF. The V gene is TRBV9, the J gene TRBJ2-2, with 7 positions matching TRBD1. With V trimmed by 0 bases and J by 5 bases, 7 bases remained unmatched. This CDR3 has 16 amino acids. The germline V gene has CDR1 SGDLS and CDR2 YYNGEE.